This T cell receptor (beta chain) was recovered during a study of T cells after yellow fever vaccination. Overall study results and limits: Weaker overall was a secondary response that nonetheless peaked faster, on day 5 versus 15. The study re-detected most primary-vaccination clones after the booster (approximately 97% CD4, roughly 90% CD8). Across the CD4 and CD8 compartments, a small share of clonotypes was present in both.

5'RACE template switching generated TCR cDNA, adding a universal primer site and UMIs. From the 5' RACE reads, TCRdb called clonotypes with MiXCR, one entry per CDR3 protein. The sample holds 350,000 to 550,000 distinct CDR3 sequences, about 17% seen once. To note about this clonotype: No antigen is known for it.

CDR3 length: 14 amino acids. Germline V gives CDR1 MGHRA, CDR2 YSYEKL. The V end lost 1 base, the J end lost 5 bases, and 12 bases lay between the germline ends. Here the sequenced sample was PBMCs, taken before the yellow fever booster vaccination. The chain links TRBV4-1 to TRBJ2-7; D possibly uses TRBD1 or TRBD2 (5 bases each). This sequence originates from a man aged 18 to 30 who received the YFV17D yellow fever vaccine. The CDR3 DNA reads as TGCGCCAGCAGCCAAGCTGGGGGTCCCCACGAGCAGTACGTC. Amino acids: CASSQAGGPHEQYV.